This T cell receptor (beta chain) was captured by sequencing in a study of cytomegalovirus exposure and HLA in healthy donors (dated by TCRdb to 2016 to 2017). Study-wide context: An earlier analysis of 587 of the donors reported about 260 Gb of sequence data and 95 million to 140 million unique TCR beta sequences obtained from about 179 million T cells. Roughly 300 gigabases of sequencing data and approximately 84 million unique TCR sequences were included in an early release covering 500 to 750 HLA-typed donors. Among the approximately 430 genotyped donors, about 85% belonged to the genetic ancestry cluster associated with self-reported Caucasian donors. The aim of the study was to test whether cataloging public T cell receptors could identify signatures of past pathogen exposure. The T cell repertoires of 666 subjects were profiled by immunosequencing and related to cytomegalovirus serostatus. In addition to the first cohort of 650 to 750 subjects, a separate validation cohort of 130 or so different subjects was used. High-throughput TCR immunosequencing, statistical association of individual TCRs with disease status, and machine learning were combined to predict cytomegalovirus infection status. A later analysis re-analyzed previously published TCR beta repertoires from 550 to 700 donors and added high-resolution HLA genotyping to study TCR occurrence patterns. Rather than using new phenotypic data, the later analysis identified candidate immune exposures from TCR beta sequences and from how often those sequences occurred across donors. An earlier analysis of roughly 580 of the donors used high-throughput TCR beta sequencing to judge whether each TCR beta V gene segment behaved as functional or pseudogenic. Donor age, sex, ethnicity and CMV serostatus were compiled together with the repertoire data. Genome-wide SNP genotypes for about 60% of the 666 donors were used in a later genetic analysis, which treated that subset as a discovery cohort. All discovery cohort repertoires had been generated using a single sequencing platform. HLA typing included class I and class II loci at four-digit resolution. The number of donors typed differed by locus, with roughly 629-640 for A, B, C, DRB1 and DQB1, 522 for DQA1, 606 for DPA1, and some 470 for DPB1. About 5 DR-DQ haplotypes were handled as single units for association and clustering, since linkage in the cohort was strong. Among about 400 genotyped donors of the cohort, an average of around 220,000 unique TCR beta nucleotide sequences was sequenced per donor, of which 15% to 20% were non-productive. Beyond this particular receptor, the publication reports: Compared with the approximately 720-donor mean, donors in an Asian-associated ancestry cluster had fewer N-insertions in productive TCRs, according to a later genetic analysis. The only immune exposure information available for the cohort was CMV serostatus. Some 15 rarely observed V segments, including chromosome 9 orphons, were excluded from the earlier analysis of about 610 of the donors because counts were too low. The 87-base-pair reads could not distinguish some IMGT-functional V segments, including TRBV6-2 and TRBV6-3, so those segments were excluded. Sequencing depth was assumed to be roughly uniform across donors in the presence/absence analyses, though that assumption may not hold. When HLA alleles, especially DR and DQ, strongly co-occurred, attributing TCR associations to individual alleles was difficult. Most TCR sequences were observed very rarely across donors, whereas some public TCRs were present in many individuals. Linkage disequilibrium might explain the correlated functional status among segregating V segments, but an unknown experimental factor could not be excluded. In an earlier analysis of around 600 of the donors, most TCR beta V segments appeared in productive rearrangements about 87% or about 30% of the time, broadly matching IMGT annotations. In a later analysis, about 17,000 TCR beta sequences were associated with specific HLA alleles at a false discovery rate of 0.05. A cluster of highly shared sequence variants was judged likely to be a technical artifact of the sequencing pipeline. In vitro tests confirmed that a few of the cytomegalovirus-associated TCR beta chains recognize cytomegalovirus antigens. It was suggested by the authors that the approach could potentially be generalized to other disease states and immunological phenotypes. The classifier was reported to diagnose cytomegalovirus status with high specificity and sensitivity in both the original and validation cohorts. This cohort had only TCR beta chains sequenced, and the lack of alpha or paired-chain data limited which features could be detected. A later genetic analysis associated a missense DCLRE1C variant with V-gene and J-gene trimming of TCR beta chains, and an independent cohort replicated the association. A total of 150 or so TCR beta chains were listed by the study as associated with cytomegalovirus. A later analysis found that most CMV-associated TCR beta chains appeared HLA-restricted, with HLA associations seemingly driven largely by CMV exposure. Because some donors lacked HLA typing at each locus, the association tests relied only on the typed subset. In a later analysis, several top co-occurrence clusters were reported to appear linked to parvovirus B19, influenza, CMV and Epstein-Barr virus. In a later analysis, HLA-associated TCR beta chains were found to be more clonally expanded and to have lower generation probabilities than equally common non-associated chains. According to a later analysis, TCR association rates differed among HLA loci, with DRB1 alleles showing the most associated TCRs and HLA-C alleles showing the fewest. A further reported finding was that TCR beta sequences accurately predicted the HLA-A and HLA-B alleles for most subjects in the first cohort.

In this sample, this clone turned up once. The antigen it binds to is not known. Base quality data are lacking; no much larger clone is found one base away. The receptor library was made with the immunoSEQ multiplex PCR assay. The multiplex PCR relied on a mix of 60 forward primers for TCR Vbeta segments and 13 reverse primers for TCR Jbeta segments. Amplification of the CDR3 region of rearranged TCR beta genes was performed with a multiplex PCR assay on genomic DNA. On the Illumina HiSeq System, the amplified TCR beta libraries were sequenced as 87-base-pair reads. From the authors' description of their analysis: Across the 500 to 700 repertoires, a later analysis counted 75 million to 90 million unique TCR beta chains, around 11 million of which were shared by at least two donors. Raw reads were error-corrected and collapsed into unique sequences by a nearest-neighbor algorithm in which closely related sequences were merged to remove PCR and sequencing errors. Alignment of CDR3 sequences to IMGT reference sequences was used to assign V, D and J gene segments. For a sequence to be retained, a match of at least six nucleotides to both a V gene segment and a J gene segment was required. A rearrangement was called productive if the CDR3 had no stop codons and remained in frame with V and J, and every other rearrangement was called non-productive. Following IMGT convention, CDR3 was defined as the stretch from the second conserved V-encoded cysteine to the conserved J-encoded phenylalanine. Sequences without an unambiguous match to a single V gene segment were excluded from the earlier analysis of 587 of the donors. In an earlier analysis of 450 to 750 of the donors, a V segment was called functional when productive rearrangements were above 56.7%, and segregating when the standard deviation between donors exceeded 5%. A statistical classification framework was built for diagnosing cytomegalovirus status from the catalog of TCR beta chain sequences. In a later analysis, TCR nucleotide sequences were compared against IMGT/GENE-DB human TR gene sequences so that V and J genes could be assigned. A later analysis assigned CDR3 sequences and most-parsimonious VDJ recombination scenarios with the TCRdist pipeline. In a later analysis, each TCR beta chain was defined by its CDR3 amino acid sequence together with its V-gene family, and reads without a unique V-gene family were excluded. A later analysis removed 550 to 650 highly shared, low-generation-probability nucleotide sequences to deal with suspected cross-contamination and a sequencing artifact. For each public chain, a later analysis derived a clonal expansion index from normalized ranks of inferred template counts within each repertoire. In a later analysis, generation probabilities were computed using a VDJ recombination model fitted to out-of-frame rearrangements, and the results were checked against IGoR. In a later analysis, hypergeometric tests were used to score TCR-TCR, TCR-HLA and TCR-CMV co-occurrence, with a repertoire-size bias correction applied to TCR pairs. False discovery rates were estimated in a later analysis by permuting HLA or CMV assignments 20 times. In a later analysis, co-occurring TCRs were grouped with DBSCAN, and TCRdist sequence similarity was added when clustering was performed within HLA-allele-positive subsets. For co-occurrence clustering, repertoires with fewer than 30,000 or more than 120,000 public chains were excluded, along with five repertoires with anomalous nucleotide sharing. TCRdb stores this immuneACCESS table with in-frame sequences only. Part of the clones is absent; in the studies checked, under half of the shortfall reflects unresolved V genes, and no reason is known for the rest. V and J calls and clone size are copied from that table; D and trimming were computed from the DNA. The sample table records about 300,000 clones; roughly 90% of these occur just once. The top ten constitute less than 4% of the sample.

The cohort consisted of 650 to 850 healthy bone marrow donors. Cohort members were all nominally healthy when sampled, although unrecorded immune exposures were likely present. The donor tested CMV seropositive, placing the donor among the roughly 300 seropositive members of the cohort. Every donor gave a peripheral blood sample, and the peripheral blood mononuclear cells from that sample were used for TCR beta sequencing. Genomic DNA was extracted from the blood cell samples with the Qiagen DNeasy Blood Extraction Kit. Germline trimming amounts to 1 base on V and 5 bases on J, with 8 as the count of junction bases outside the gene matches. The CDR3 numbers 17 residues from cysteine through phenylalanine. Left in the record is the CDR3 DNA by itself, 51 bases read in frame from the first base. According to the germline V gene (reference sequence), CDR1 reads SEHNR and CDR2 reads FQNEAQ.

The chain is made from TRBV7-9 and TRBJ2-1; 10 bases in the junction line up with TRBD2. The sequence was collected from a man aged 35-49 years in good health and CMV-seropositive. The sample consisted of PBMCs. CDR3 sequence: CASSLDSGRLPNNEQFF. The nucleotide sequence reads TGTGCCAGCAGCTTAGATAGCGGGAGGCTCCCTAACAATGAGCAGTTCTTC.